These 17 T cell receptor beta chains originate from one sample sequenced in a study of blood T cell repertoires in COVID-19 (TCRdb year 2020). Library generation was performed with the immunoSEQ multiplex PCR assay. The source is immuneACCESS, and TCRdb retained only in-frame sequences with V and J called. Part of the clones is not carried over; for the studies checked, unresolved V genes explain less than half of this, and the remainder is unexplained. The table for this sample lists approximately 110,000 clones; 65% to 90% of them were counted only once. The ten largest clonotypes hold 37% of the sample. The sample taken for sequencing was peripheral blood. The receptors here all came from a man older than 75 with acute or convalescent COVID-19.

The CDR3 loop reads CASRDGGTAFQETQYF. CDR3 in DNA: TGTGCCAGCAGAGATGGAGGGACAGCCTTTCAAGAGACCCAGTACTTC. The chain is built from TRBV11-2 and TRBJ2-5; D may be TRBD1 (7 bases). CDR1 SGHAT and CDR2 FQNNGV come from the germline V gene. The CDR3 is made up of 16 amino acids. Trimming removed 6 bases at V and 2 bases at J, with 19 bases between. Together with reference TRBV11-2 and TRBJ2-5, the CDR3 gives the full variable domain: EAGVAQSPRYKIIEKRQSVAFWCNPISGHATLYWYQQILGQGPKLLIQFQNNGVVDDSQLPKDRFSAERLKGVDSTLKIQPAKLEDSAVYLCASRDGGTAFQETQYFGPGTRLLVL.

The chain carries TRBV19 and TRBJ1-5; TRBD1 is a possible D gene (6 bases). V shed 2 bases and J shed 4 bases, with 15 bases lying between them. The CDR3 is 16 amino acids. From germline, CDR1 is LNHDA and CDR2 SQIVND (reference sequence). This CDR3 is CASSIIQGLGNQPQHF. The CDR3 nucleotides are TGTGCCAGTAGTATAATCCAGGGGCTAGGAAATCAGCCCCAGCATTTT.

The rearrangement uses TRBV24-1 and TRBJ2-1, with D possibly TRBD2 on 6 matching bases. The germline V gene has CDR1 KGHDR and CDR2 SFDVKD. This CDR3 has 12 amino acids. V lost 5 bases and J lost 9, with 10 bases in between. This CDR3 is CATSGLGGEQFF. The CDR3 DNA sequence: TGTGCCACCAGTGGGCTGGGAGGTGAGCAGTTCTTC.

This chain joins TRBV18 and TRBJ1-3; maybe TRBD1 (6 bases). The V gene's germline CDR1 is KGHSH and CDR2 LQKENI. Trimming cost V 3 bases and J 2 bases, with 8 bases left between them. The CDR3 is 14 amino acids. CDR3 sequence: CASSPRQAGNTIYF. The CDR3 coding sequence is TGTGCCAGCTCACCTCGACAGGCTGGAAACACCATATATTTT.

V usage is TRBV2 and J usage is TRBJ1-1; 8 bases line up with TRBD1. Germline V CDR1 and CDR2: SNHLY, FYNNEI. Germline trimming cut 10 bases from V and 7 bases from J; bases unmatched to any gene: 11. There are 13 residues in the CDR3. In DNA, the CDR3 is TGTGCCACCTGGACAGGGTCTGTACTTGAAGCTTTCTTT. This sequence encodes CATWTGSVLEAFF.

The V call is TRBV2, the J call TRBJ1-2; 9 bases align to TRBD1. Germline V gene lookup returns CDR1 SNHLY and CDR2 FYNNEI. There are 14 residues in the CDR3. With V trimmed by 4 bases and J by 5 bases, 5 bases remained unmatched. DNA of the CDR3: TGTGCCAGCAGTGTGTACAGGGGGCTTTATGGCTACACCTTC. It translates to CASSVYRGLYGYTF.

V and J are TRBV7-6 and TRBJ1-6; D remains ambiguous. Trimming removed 5 bases from V and 7 bases from J, with 15 bases in between. The V gene's germline CDR1 is SGHVS and CDR2 FNYEAQ. The CDR3 is 15 amino acids. The chain's CDR3 is CASSLERRVNSPLHF. CDR3 DNA sequence: TGTGCCAGCAGCCTAGAGAGGCGGGTAAATTCACCCCTCCACTTT.

Only a few counts were recorded for this clone. The chain has TRBV7-2 and TRBJ2-6; D is unclear. Deletions cut 3 bases from V and 0 bases from J, with 3 bases between. The CDR3 loop spans 14 amino acids. Germline V gives CDR1 SGHTA, CDR2 FQGNSA. CDR3 sequence (DNA): TGTGCCAGCAGCTTCTCCTCTGGGGCCAACGTCCTGACTTTC. It codes for CASSFSSGANVLTF.

This clone has a handful of counts. The chain carries TRBV5-1 and TRBJ2-5; the match to TRBD2 covers 7 bases. V lost 0 bases and J lost 4; bases outside the gene matches: 6. There are 15 residues in the CDR3. Per the germline V gene, CDR1 is SGHRS and CDR2 is YFSETQ. CDR3 sequence: CASSLAAGSGETQYF. The CDR3 nucleotides read TGCGCCAGCAGCTTGGCAGCGGGATCGGGAGAGACCCAGTACTTC.

This chain links TRBV27 with TRBJ2-7; tentatively, D is TRBD2 (6 bases). Trimming took 8 bases from V and 6 from J, leaving 14 bases between them. Germline V gene data show CDR1 as MNHEY and CDR2 as SMNVEV (reference sequence). The CDR3 runs to 12 residues. The DNA of the CDR3 is TGTGCCAGCGGCCGGCGGGGAGCCGAGCAGTACTTC. Its protein product is CASGRRGAEQYF.

This chain links TRBV28 with TRBJ2-2, with TRBD2 matching 7 bases. The CDR3 is made up of 12 amino acids. J gave up 7 bases and V 6 bases, and 2 bases lay outside the gene matches. Germline-derived CDR1 and CDR2 are MDHEN and SYDVKM. DNA for the CDR3: TGTGCCAGCAGGGGACTAATCGGGGAGCTGTTTTTT. Its translation is CASRGLIGELFF.

This clone was seen a handful of times. CDR3 coding DNA: TGTGCCAGCAGCCCCTACCCGTGGGGGGAGGGAACTAACTATGGCTACACCTTC. Translation gives CASSPYPWGEGTNYGYTF. The chain uses TRBV9 and TRBJ1-2, with a weak D call TRBD1 (5 bases). V was trimmed by 4 bases and J by 0 bases, leaving 22 bases between them. The CDR3 contains 18 residues. The germline gives CDR1 SGDLS, CDR2 YYNGEE.

The V and J genes are TRBV5-1 and TRBJ2-5; TRBD2 aligns across 11 bases. Losses at the gene ends were 1 base for V and 4 bases for J; bases not matched to a gene: 6. Germline V lookup: CDR1 SGHRS, CDR2 YFSETQ. The CDR3 has 16 amino acids. CDR3 nucleotides: TGCGCCAGCAGCTTGCTGGCCCTAGCGGGAGGAGAGACCCAGTACTTC. Translation gives CASSLLALAGGETQYF.

V and J are TRBV15 and TRBJ2-5, with 7 bases fitting TRBD1. The CDR3 is 14 amino acids. The germline CDR1 and CDR2 sequences are LNHNV and YYDKDF (reference sequence). The V gene end was trimmed by 5 bases and the J gene end by 0 bases; junction bases not matched to a gene: 3. CDR3 loop: CATSVDRDQETQYF. The CDR3 nucleotides read TGTGCCACCAGCGTCGACAGGGACCAAGAGACCCAGTACTTC.

This chain connects TRBV20-1 to TRBJ1-1, with D uncertain. Germline CDR1 and CDR2: DFQATT and SNEGSKA (reference sequence). V was trimmed by 6 bases and J by 2 bases, leaving 4 bases between them. The CDR3 sequence is 10 residues long. The CDR3 bases are TGCAGTGCCCCTAACACTGAAGCTTTCTTT. It is translated as CSAPNTEAFF.

The rearrangement uses TRBV21-1 and TRBJ2-1; the D call TRBD2 from the table was never checked on the DNA. TRBV21-1 has pseudogene status. CDR3 length equals 21 residues. DNA for the CDR3: TGTGCCAGCAGCAAAGAGCCCGAGGAGCGGGAGGGCCTGTCGGGATACAATGAGCAGTTCTTC. Translated: CASSKEPEEREGLSGYNEQFF.

The chain has TRBV2 and TRBJ1-4, with 7 bases matching TRBD1. The ends lost 5 bases at V and 8 bases at J; junction bases unmatched: 8. The length of the CDR3 is 14 residues. Germline V gene data show CDR1 as SNHLY and CDR2 as FYNNEI. In DNA form, the CDR3 reads TGTGCCAGCAGTTTACAGGGGAAATTCGAAAAACTGTTTTTT. Encoded protein: CASSLQGKFEKLFF.